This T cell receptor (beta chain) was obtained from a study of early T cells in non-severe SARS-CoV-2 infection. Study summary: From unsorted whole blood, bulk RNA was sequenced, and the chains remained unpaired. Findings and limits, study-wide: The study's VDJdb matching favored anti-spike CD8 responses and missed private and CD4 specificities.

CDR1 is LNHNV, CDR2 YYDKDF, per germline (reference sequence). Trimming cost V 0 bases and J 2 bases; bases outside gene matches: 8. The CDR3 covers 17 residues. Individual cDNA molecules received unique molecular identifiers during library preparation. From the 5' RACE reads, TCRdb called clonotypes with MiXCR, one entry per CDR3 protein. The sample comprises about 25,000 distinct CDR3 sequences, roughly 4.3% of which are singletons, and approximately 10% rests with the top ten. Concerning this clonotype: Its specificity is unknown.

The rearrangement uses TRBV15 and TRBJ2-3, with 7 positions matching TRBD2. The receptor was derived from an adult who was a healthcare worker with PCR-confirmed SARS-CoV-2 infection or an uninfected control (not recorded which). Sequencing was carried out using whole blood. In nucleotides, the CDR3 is TGTGCCACCAGCAGAGATCGGGGCGGGAGTCACACAGATACGCAGTATTTT. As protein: CATSRDRGGSHTDTQYF.